This section outlines one T cell receptor (beta chain) sequence together with its context. This sample stems from a study of shared clonotypes between healthy human individuals. Trimming took 2 bases from V and 2 from J; bases not matched to a gene: 8. CDR3 length: 17 amino acids. CDR1 and CDR2 from the germline V gene are SGHRS and YFSETQ. The protocol was immunoSEQ multiplex PCR, while the TCRdb copy is restricted to in-frame clones and leaves out a portion. The sample includes 2 million to 2.5 million clones, approximately 95% of them seen just once. The receptor was derived from a man between 18 and 35 years old in good health. Some clones in this sample may be carry-over from other donors' samples. The sample was naive CD4+ T cells from PBMCs. Stated subset: CD45RA+ positively selected. The J gene is TRBJ1-2, the V gene TRBV5-1; 11 bases are shared with TRBD1. DNA for the CDR3: TGCGCCAGCAGCTTACAGGACAGGGGGCTGGGGAACTATGGCTACACCTTC. Translated, it gives CASSLQDRGLGNYGYTF.